This T cell receptor beta chain was identified in a study of blood T cell repertoires in COVID-19. Study-wide context: There were acute and convalescent COVID-19 samples, and they came from the United States, Italy and Spain. T cells, B-cell-depleted T cells, or PBMCs supplied cDNA or gDNA.

As originally analysed: Using reference gene primer amplification, nucleated cell counts were estimated. Profiling relied on immunoSEQ multiplex PCR, and the TCRdb table lists in-frame clones only, not all of them. D and trimming were read from the DNA, whereas the V and J calls and clone size are those reported in that table. The table includes 150,000 or so clones, almost 85% detected once. The origin of this receptor is a man aged 18 to 30 with active or convalescent COVID-19. The specimen sequenced was peripheral blood.

CDR3 coding DNA: TGTGCGGCGGGGTTCTCAACTAATGAAAAACTGTTTTTT. Its protein is CAAGFSTNEKLFF. The chain has TRBV25-1 and TRBJ1-4; no reliable D call. CDR1 and CDR2 (germline): MGHDK, SYGVNS. The CDR3 has 13 amino acids.